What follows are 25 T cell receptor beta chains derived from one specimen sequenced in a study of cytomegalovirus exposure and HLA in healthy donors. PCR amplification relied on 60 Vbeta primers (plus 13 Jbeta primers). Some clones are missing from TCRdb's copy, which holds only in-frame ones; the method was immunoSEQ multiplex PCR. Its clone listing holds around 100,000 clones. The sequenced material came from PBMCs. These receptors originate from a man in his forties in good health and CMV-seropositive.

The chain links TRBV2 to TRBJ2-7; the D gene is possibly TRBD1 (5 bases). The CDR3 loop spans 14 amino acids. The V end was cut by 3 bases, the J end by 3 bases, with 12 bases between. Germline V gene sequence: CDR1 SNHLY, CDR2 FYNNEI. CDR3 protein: CASSEGQGYYEQYF. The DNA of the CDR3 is TGTGCCAGCAGTGAGGGGCAGGGATACTACGAGCAGTACTTC.

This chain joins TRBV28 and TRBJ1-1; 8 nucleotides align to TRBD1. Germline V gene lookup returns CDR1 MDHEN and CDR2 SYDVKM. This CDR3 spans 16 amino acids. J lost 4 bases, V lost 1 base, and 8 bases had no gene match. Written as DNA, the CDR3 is TGTGCCAGCAGTTTATTGCAGGGGGCGCGAGGCACTGAAGCTTTCTTT. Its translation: CASSLLQGARGTEAFF.

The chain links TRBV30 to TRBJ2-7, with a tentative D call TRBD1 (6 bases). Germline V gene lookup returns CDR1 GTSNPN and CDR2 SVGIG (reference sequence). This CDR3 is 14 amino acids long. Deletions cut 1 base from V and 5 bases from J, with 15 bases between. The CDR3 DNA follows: TGTGCCTGGAGTGCCAATACAGGGTCCCACGAGCAGTACTTC. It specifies CAWSANTGSHEQYF.

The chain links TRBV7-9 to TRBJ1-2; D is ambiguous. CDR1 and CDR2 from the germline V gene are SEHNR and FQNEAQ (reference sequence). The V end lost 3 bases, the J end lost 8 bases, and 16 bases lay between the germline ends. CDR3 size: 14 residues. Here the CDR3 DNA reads TGTGCCAGCAGCTTTCCGGATCTAGCCAGCGGCTACACCTTC. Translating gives CASSFPDLASGYTF.

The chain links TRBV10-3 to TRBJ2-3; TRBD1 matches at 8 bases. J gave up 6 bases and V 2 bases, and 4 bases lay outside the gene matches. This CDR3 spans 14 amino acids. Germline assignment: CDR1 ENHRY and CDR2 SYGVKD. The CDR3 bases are TGTGCCATCAGTGAGGGGACAGGCAGTGATACGCAGTATTTT. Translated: CAISEGTGSDTQYF.

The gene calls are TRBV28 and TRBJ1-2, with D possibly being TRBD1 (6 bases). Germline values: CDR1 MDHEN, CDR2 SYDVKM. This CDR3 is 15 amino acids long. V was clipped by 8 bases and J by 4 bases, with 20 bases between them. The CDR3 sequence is CASVPPGQYVYGYTF. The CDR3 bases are TGTGCCAGCGTGCCACCGGGACAATACGTCTATGGCTACACCTTC.

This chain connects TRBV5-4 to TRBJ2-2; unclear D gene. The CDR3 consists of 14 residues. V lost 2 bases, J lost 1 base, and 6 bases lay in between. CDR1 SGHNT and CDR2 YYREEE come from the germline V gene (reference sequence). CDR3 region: CASSFSVNTGELFF. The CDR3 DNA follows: TGTGCCAGCAGCTTTTCAGTGAACACCGGGGAGCTGTTTTTT. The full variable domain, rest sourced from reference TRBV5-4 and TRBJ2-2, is ETGVTQSPTHLIKTRGQQVTLRCSSQSGHNTVSWYQQALGQGPQFIFQYYREEENGRGNFPPRFSGLQFPNYSSELNVNALELDDSALYLCASSFSVNTGELFFGEGSRLTVL.

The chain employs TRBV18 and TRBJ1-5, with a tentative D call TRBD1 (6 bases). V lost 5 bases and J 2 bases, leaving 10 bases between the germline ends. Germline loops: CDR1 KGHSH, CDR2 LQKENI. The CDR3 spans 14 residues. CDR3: CASSAGGGNQPQHF. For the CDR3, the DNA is TGTGCCAGCTCAGCGGGGGGCGGCAATCAGCCCCAGCATTTT.

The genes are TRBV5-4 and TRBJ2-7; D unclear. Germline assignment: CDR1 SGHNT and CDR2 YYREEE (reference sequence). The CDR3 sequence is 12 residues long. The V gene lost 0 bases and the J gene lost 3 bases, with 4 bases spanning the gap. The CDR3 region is CASSLDHYEQYF. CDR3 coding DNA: TGTGCCAGCAGCTTGGATCACTACGAGCAGTACTTC.

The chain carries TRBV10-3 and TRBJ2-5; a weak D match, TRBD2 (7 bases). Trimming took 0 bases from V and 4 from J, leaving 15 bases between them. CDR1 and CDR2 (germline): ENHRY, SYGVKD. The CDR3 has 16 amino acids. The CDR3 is CAISESGGGRRETQYF. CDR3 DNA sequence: TGTGCCATCAGTGAGTCGGGAGGGGGGCGAAGAGAGACCCAGTACTTC.

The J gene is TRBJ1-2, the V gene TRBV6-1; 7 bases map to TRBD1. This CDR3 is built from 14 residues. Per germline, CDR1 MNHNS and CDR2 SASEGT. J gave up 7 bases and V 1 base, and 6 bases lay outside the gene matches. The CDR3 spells CASSEGATGTGYTF. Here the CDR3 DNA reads TGTGCCAGCAGTGAAGGGGCGACAGGGACTGGCTACACCTTC.

The CDR3: CASSLRGSHQPQHF. The CDR3 nucleotides are TGTGCCAGCAGTTTGAGGGGGAGTCATCAGCCCCAGCATTTT. V gene TRBV27 combines with J gene TRBJ1-5, with a possible D match to TRBD1 (6 bases). V lost 3 bases, J lost 5 bases, and 11 bases lay in between. Germline V gives CDR1 MNHEY, CDR2 SMNVEV (reference sequence). The CDR3 length is 14 residues.

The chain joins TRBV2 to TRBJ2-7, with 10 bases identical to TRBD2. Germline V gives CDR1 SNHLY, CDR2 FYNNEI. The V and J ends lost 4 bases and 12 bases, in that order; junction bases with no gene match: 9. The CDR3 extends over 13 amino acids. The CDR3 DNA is TGTGCCAGCAGTGGGACTAGCGGCGGGATGCGGTACTTC. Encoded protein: CASSGTSGGMRYF.

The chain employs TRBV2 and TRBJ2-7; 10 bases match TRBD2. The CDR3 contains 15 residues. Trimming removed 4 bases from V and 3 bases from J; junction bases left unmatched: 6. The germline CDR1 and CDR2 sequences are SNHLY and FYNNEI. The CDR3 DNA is TGTGCCAGCAGTGCACCGCTAGCGGGAGTCTACGAGCAGTACTTC. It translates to CASSAPLAGVYEQYF.

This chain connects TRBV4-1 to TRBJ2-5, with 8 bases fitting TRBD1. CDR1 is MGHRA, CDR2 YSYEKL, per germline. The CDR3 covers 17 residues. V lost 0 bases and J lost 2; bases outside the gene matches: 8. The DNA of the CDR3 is TGCGCCAGCAGCCAAGATGGTCAGGGGGCGCAACAAGAGACCCAGTACTTC. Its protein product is CASSQDGQGAQQETQYF.

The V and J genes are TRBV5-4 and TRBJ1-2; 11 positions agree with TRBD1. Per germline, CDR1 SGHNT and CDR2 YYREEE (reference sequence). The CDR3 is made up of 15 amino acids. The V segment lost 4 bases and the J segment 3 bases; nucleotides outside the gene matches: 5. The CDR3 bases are TGTGCCAGCAGCCCGGACAGGGGGCTTGACTATGGCTACACCTTC. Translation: CASSPDRGLDYGYTF.

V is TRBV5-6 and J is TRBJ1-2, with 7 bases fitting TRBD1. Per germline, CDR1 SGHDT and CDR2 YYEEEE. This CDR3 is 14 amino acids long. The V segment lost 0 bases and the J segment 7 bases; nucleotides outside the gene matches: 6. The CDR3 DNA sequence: TGTGCCAGCAGCTTGGCCAGGGGGTCTCTTGGCTACACCTTC. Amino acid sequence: CASSLARGSLGYTF.

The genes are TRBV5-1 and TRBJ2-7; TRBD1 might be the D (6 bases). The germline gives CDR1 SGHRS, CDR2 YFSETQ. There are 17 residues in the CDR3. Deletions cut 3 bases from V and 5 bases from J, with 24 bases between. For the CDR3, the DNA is TGCGCCAGCAGCTCTCCCTCCCCGCGACAGGTAAAGGACGAGCAGTACTTC. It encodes CASSSPSPRQVKDEQYF.

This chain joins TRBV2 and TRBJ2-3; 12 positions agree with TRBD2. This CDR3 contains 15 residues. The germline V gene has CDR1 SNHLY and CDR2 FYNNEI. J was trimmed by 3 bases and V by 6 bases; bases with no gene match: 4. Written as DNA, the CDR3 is TGTGCCAGCAGGGCCGGGACTAGCGGGACAGATACGCAGTATTTT. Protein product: CASRAGTSGTDTQYF.

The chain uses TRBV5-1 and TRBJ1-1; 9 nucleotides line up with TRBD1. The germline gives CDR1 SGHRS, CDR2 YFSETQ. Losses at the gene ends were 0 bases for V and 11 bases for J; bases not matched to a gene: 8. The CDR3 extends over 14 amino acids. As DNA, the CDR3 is TGCGCCAGCAGCTTGGCCTTAACAGGGGGCGAGGCTTTCTTT. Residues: CASSLALTGGEAFF.

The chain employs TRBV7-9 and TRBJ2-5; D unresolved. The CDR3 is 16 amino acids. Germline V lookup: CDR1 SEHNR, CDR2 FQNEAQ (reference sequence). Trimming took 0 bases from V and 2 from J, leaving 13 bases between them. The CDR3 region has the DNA TGTGCCAGCAGCTTAGCCTCAACTCTTCAACAAGAGACCCAGTACTTC. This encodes CASSLASTLQQETQYF.

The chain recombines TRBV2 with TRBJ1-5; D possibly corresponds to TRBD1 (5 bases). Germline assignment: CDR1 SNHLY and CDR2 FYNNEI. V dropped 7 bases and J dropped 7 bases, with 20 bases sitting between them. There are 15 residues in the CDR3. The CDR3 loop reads CASTHGTGGGQPQHF. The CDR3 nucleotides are TGTGCCAGCACTCACGGGACGGGAGGAGGACAGCCCCAGCATTTT. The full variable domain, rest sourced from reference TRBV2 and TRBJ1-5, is EPEVTQTPSHQVTQMGQEVILRCVPISNHLYFYWYRQILGQKVEFLVSFYNNEISEKSEIFDDQFSVERPDGSNFTLKIRSTKLEDSAMYFCASTHGTGGGQPQHFGDGTRLSIL.

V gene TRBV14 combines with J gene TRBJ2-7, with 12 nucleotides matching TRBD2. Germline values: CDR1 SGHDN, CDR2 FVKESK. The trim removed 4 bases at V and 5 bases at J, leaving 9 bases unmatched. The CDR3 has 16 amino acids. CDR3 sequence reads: CASSRTSGIPFNEQYF. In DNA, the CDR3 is TGTGCCAGCAGCCGGACTAGCGGGATACCCTTCAACGAGCAGTACTTC.

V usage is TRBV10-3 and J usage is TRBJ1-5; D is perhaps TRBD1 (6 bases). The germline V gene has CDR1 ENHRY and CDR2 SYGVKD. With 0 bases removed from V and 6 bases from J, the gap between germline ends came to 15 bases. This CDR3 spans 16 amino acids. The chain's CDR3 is CAISESLGTNPQPQHF. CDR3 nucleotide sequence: TGTGCCATCAGTGAGTCTCTGGGGACAAATCCTCAGCCCCAGCATTTT.

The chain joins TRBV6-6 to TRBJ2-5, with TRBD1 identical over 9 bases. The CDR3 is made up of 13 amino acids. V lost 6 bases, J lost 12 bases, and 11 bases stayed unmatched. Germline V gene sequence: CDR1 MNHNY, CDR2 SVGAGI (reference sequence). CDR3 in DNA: TGTGCCAGCAGCCCGGGACAGGGTGTAAGGAAGTACTTC. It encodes CASSPGQGVRKYF.